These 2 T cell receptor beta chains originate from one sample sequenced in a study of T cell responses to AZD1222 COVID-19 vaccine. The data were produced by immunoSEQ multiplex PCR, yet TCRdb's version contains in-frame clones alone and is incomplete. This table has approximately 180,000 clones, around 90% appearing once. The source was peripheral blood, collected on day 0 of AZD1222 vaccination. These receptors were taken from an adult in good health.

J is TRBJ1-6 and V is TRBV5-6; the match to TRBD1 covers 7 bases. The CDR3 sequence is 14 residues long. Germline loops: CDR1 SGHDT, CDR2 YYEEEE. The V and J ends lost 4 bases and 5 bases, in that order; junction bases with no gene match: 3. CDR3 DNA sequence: TGTGCCAGCAGCCCGACAGGGAATAATTCACCCCTCCACTTT. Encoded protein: CASSPTGNNSPLHF.

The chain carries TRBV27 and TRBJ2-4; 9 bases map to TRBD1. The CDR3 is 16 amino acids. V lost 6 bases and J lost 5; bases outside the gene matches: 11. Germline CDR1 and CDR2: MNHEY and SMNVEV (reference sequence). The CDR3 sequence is CASSRSGRTGENIQYF. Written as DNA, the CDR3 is TGTGCCAGCAGCCGAAGTGGGCGGACAGGGGAAAACATTCAGTACTTC.